These T cell receptor beta chains were read from a single sample in a study of blood T cell repertoires in COVID-19. Sequenced by immunoSEQ multiplex PCR; TCRdb stores in-frame clones only, minus some. The table lists 65,000 to 90,000 clones, approximately 80% of them singletons. Sequenced sample: peripheral blood. These receptors were taken from a woman between 55 and 75 years old with acute or convalescent COVID-19. Both conserved end residues are part of each CDR3. D genes are given only for firm matches. Clone size is given for some rows only: seen once, a few or many times, or a class if the clone is expanded.

NA NA TRBJ1-5 TRBV6-1 CASSGSRWTPYQPQHF TGTGCCAGCAGTGGGTCTCGATGGACTCCCTATCAGCCCCAGCATTTT
TRBD2 once TRBJ2-7 TRBV7-8 CASSLRTSYEQYF TGTGCCAGCAGCTTAAGGACTAGCTACGAGCAGTACTTC
TRBD2 NA TRBJ2-3 TRBV27 CASSYAGTSGTDTQYF TGTGCCAGCAGTTATGCCGGGACTAGCGGAACAGATACGCAGTATTTT
NA NA TRBJ1-5 TRBV19 CASRTGGPNQPQHF TGTGCCAGTAGAACCGGAGGCCCCAATCAGCCCCAGCATTTT
NA NA TRBJ1-5 TRBV18 CASSPAMGPNQPQHF TGTGCCAGCTCACCAGCGATGGGGCCCAATCAGCCCCAGCATTTT
NA NA TRBJ1-1 TRBV19 CASSRQEMNTEAFF TGTGCCAGTAGCCGACAGGAGATGAACACTGAAGCTTTCTTT
NA NA TRBJ2-7 TRBV18 CASSPSGQGEQYF TGTGCCAGCTCACCATCCGGGCAGGGCGAGCAGTACTTC
NA NA TRBJ1-1 TRBV3-1/TRBV3-2 CASSPMGADTEAFF TGTGCCAGCTCTCCTATGGGGGCAGACACTGAAGCTTTCTTT
TRBD1 few TRBJ1-2 TRBV5-1 CASSPDLGQSYGYTF TGCGCCAGCAGTCCCGATTTGGGACAGAGCTATGGCTACACCTTC
TRBD2 NA TRBJ2-3 TRBV3-1/TRBV3-2 CASSQDLLAGMSDTQYF TGTGCCAGCAGCCAAGATCTCCTAGCGGGGATGAGTGATACGCAGTATTTT
TRBD2 NA TRBJ2-7 TRBV6-5 CASRGGGAVLEQYF TGTGCCAGCAGGGGCGGGGGGGCCGTCCTCGAGCAGTACTTC
TRBD1 once TRBJ1-3 TRBV18 CASSTRTGENTIYF TGTGCCAGCTCAACTCGGACAGGGGAGAACACCATATATTTT
TRBD2 NA TRBJ2-3 TRBV5-1 CASSLVAGAADTQYF TGCGCCAGCAGCTTGGTAGCGGGGGCGGCAGATACGCAGTATTTT
TRBD1 NA TRBJ1-6 TRBV5-1 CASSRTEGQGADSPLHF TGCGCCAGCAGCCGAACCGAAGGACAGGGTGCGGATTCACCCCTCCACTTT
NA NA TRBJ1-1 TRBV11-3 CASSLVPGTEAFF TGTGCCAGCAGCTTAGTCCCCGGCACTGAAGCTTTCTTT
TRBD1 NA TRBJ1-2 TRBV5-1 CASSLAGTDYGYTF TGCGCCAGCAGCTTGGCCGGGACAGACTATGGCTACACCTTC
TRBD2 NA TRBJ2-2 TRBV7-2 CASSLARAGGTGELFF TGTGCCAGCAGCTTAGCGCGGGCGGGGGGCACCGGGGAGCTGTTTTTT